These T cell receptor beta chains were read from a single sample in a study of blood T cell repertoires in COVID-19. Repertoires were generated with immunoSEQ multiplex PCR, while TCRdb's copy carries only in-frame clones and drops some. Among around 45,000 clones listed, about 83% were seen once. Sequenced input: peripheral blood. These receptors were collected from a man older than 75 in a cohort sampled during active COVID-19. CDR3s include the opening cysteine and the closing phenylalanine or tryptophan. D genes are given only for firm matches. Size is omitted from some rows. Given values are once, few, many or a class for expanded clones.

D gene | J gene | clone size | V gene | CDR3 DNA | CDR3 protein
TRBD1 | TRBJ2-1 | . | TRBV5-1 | TGCGCCAGCAGCTTGGGGGGGACAGCCAGCTCCTACAATGAGCAGTTCTTC | CASSLGGTASSYNEQFF
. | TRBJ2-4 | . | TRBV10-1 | TGCGCCGGCGGGGAAGAATACAAAAACATTCAGTACTTC | CAGGEEYKNIQYF
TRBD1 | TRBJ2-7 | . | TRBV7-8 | TGTGCCAGCAGCCAGGACAGGGGGCCCACCTACGAGCAGTACTTC | CASSQDRGPTYEQYF
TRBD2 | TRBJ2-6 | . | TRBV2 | TGTGCCAGCACTAGAACGGGGGGTGGGGCCAACGTCCTGACTTTC | CASTRTGGGANVLTF
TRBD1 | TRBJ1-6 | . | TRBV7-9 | TGTGCCAGCAGCTTGCTCGCCGGGACAGGATATAATTCACCCCTCCACTTT | CASSLLAGTGYNSPLHF
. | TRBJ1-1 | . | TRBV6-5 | TGTGCCAGCAGCAGAACCAGGGACACTGAAGCTTTCTTT | CASSRTRDTEAFF
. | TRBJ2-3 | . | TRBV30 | TGTGCCTGGAGTGTGAGGGACACGACGCAGTATTTT | CAWSVRDTTQYF
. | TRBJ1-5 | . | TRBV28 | TGTGCCAGCAGTTTCCCAGGATCCAATCAGCCCCAGCATTTT | CASSFPGSNQPQHF
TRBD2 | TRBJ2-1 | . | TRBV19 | TGTGCCAGTAGCCGCTCCGGGACTAGATACTACAATGAGCAGTTCTTC | CASSRSGTRYYNEQFF
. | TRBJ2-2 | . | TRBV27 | TGTGCCAGCAGTGCCACAGGTCGCCTTAGACTAGGAACAAACACCGGGGAGCTGTTTTTT | CASSATGRLRLGTNTGELFF
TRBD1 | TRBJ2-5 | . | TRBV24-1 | TGTGCCACCAGTGATCCCCCCCGGGACAGATTACAAGAGACCCAGTACTTC | CATSDPPRDRLQETQYF
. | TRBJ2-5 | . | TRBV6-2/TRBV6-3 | TGTGCCAGCAGTTACTCGGGTCAGGGAGGTAAACGGGAGACCCAGTACTTC | CASSYSGQGGKRETQYF
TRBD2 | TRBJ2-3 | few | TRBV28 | TGTGCCAGCAGTCCCGGGGGTAGCGGGGATACGCAGTATTTT | CASSPGGSGDTQYF
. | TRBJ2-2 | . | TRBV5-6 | TGTGCCAGCAGCTTGTATGGTGTGACAGGGAACACCGGGGAGCTGTTTTTT | CASSLYGVTGNTGELFF
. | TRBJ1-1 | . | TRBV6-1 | TGTGCCAGCAGTGAAGACGGGGTCGCTGAAGCTTTCTTT | CASSEDGVAEAFF
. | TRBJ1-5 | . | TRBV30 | TGTGCCTGGAGCCAGGGGCATGAACAGCCCCAGCATTTT | CAWSQGHEQPQHF
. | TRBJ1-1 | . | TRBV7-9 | TGTGCCAGCAGCTTAGACATGAACACTGAAGCTTTCTTT | CASSLDMNTEAFF
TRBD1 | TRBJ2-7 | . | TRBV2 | TGTGCCAGCAGTCCAGGGGGCCAAGCCTACGAGCAGTACTTC | CASSPGGQAYEQYF
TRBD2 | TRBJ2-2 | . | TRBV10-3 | TGTGCCATCAGGCCGGGACTAGCGGGAGGGCCCGACACCGGGGAGCTGTTTTTT | CAIRPGLAGGPDTGELFF
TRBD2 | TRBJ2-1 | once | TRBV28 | TGTGCCAGCAGTGGACTAGCGGGGTTCAATGAGCAGTTCTTC | CASSGLAGFNEQFF
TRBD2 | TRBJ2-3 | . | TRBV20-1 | TGCAGTGCTAGTTTCCCGACTAGCGGGACCACAAATACGCAGTATTTT | CSASFPTSGTTNTQYF
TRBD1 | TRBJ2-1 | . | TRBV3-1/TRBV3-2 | TGTGCCAGCAGTCTGACAGGGGACAATGAGCAGTTCTTC | CASSLTGDNEQFF
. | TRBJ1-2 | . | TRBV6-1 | TGTGCCAGCAGTGAAGGGGGCAGGGGAAAGGGCCGCTATGGCTACACCTTC | CASSEGGRGKGRYGYTF
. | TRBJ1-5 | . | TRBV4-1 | TGCGCCAGCAGCCAATTTCAGGGGTCTAGCAATCAGCCCCAGCATTTT | CASSQFQGSSNQPQHF
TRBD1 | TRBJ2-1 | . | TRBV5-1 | TGCGCCAGCAGCTTGGGGTGGCGGGACAGGGGAGGGAATGAGCAGTTCTTC | CASSLGWRDRGGNEQFF
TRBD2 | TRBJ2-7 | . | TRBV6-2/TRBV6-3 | TGTGCCAGCAGCCGACTAGCGGGAGTTTCCTACGAGCAGTACTTC | CASSRLAGVSYEQYF
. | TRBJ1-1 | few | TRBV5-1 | TGCGCCAGCAGCTTTACCAACAGGGTAAGGGGAGCTTTCTTT | CASSFTNRVRGAFF
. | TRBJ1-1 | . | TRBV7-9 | TGTGCCAGCAGCCGTTGGGTTGAGGCCGCTGAAGCTTTCTTT | CASSRWVEAAEAFF